The source of this T cell receptor beta chain is a study of cytomegalovirus exposure and HLA in healthy donors (dated by TCRdb to the late 2010s). Broadly, across the study: In an earlier analysis of 550 to 750 of the donors, 250 to 350 Gb of sequence data and approximately 120 million unique TCR beta sequences from approximately 180 million T cells were reported. An earlier analysis of about 600 of the donors used high-throughput TCR beta sequencing to judge whether each TCR beta V gene segment behaved as functional or pseudogenic. Rather than using new phenotypic data, the later analysis identified candidate immune exposures from TCR beta sequences and from how often those sequences occurred across donors. Among a few hundred genotyped donors of the cohort, an average of around 240,000 unique TCR beta nucleotide sequences were sequenced per donor, roughly a sixth of them non-productive. HLA typing included class I and class II loci at four-digit resolution. Along with the roughly 670-subject first cohort, a separate validation cohort of some 130 different subjects was used. Around 300 gigabases of sequencing data and tens of millions of unique TCR sequences were included in an early release covering roughly 600 HLA-typed donors. In a later genetic analysis, genome-wide SNP genotypes for about 55% of the roughly 670 donors were used, and that subset was treated as a discovery cohort. The study profiled the T cell repertoires of 500 to 800 subjects by immunosequencing and related them to cytomegalovirus serostatus. Typing coverage varied by locus: about 620-640 donors for A, B, C, DRB1 and DQB1; roughly 560 for DQA1; more than 600 for DPA1; around 450 for DPB1. The study combined high-throughput TCR immunosequencing, statistical association of individual TCRs with disease status, and machine learning to predict cytomegalovirus infection status. The study aimed to test whether signatures of past pathogen exposure could be identified by cataloging public T cell receptors. Of the 300 to 450 genotyped donors, less than 90% were placed in the genetic ancestry cluster associated with self-reported Caucasian donors. Donor age, sex, ethnicity and CMV serostatus were compiled together with the repertoire data. A later analysis re-examined previously published TCR beta repertoires from hundreds of donors and added high-resolution HLA genotyping to investigate patterns of TCR occurrence. All discovery cohort repertoires had been generated on a single sequencing platform. Because of strong linkage in the cohort, 4 to 6 DR-DQ haplotypes were treated as single units for association and clustering. Study-wide conclusions, independent of this receptor: Because counts were too low, seventeen rarely observed V segments, including chromosome 9 orphons, were excluded from the earlier analysis of 587 of the donors. The classifier was reported to diagnose cytomegalovirus status with high specificity and sensitivity in both the original cohort and the validation cohort. A later analysis reported that several top co-occurrence clusters appeared linked to parvovirus B19, influenza, CMV and Epstein-Barr virus. Because the 87-base-pair reads could not distinguish some IMGT-functional V segments, including TRBV6-2 and TRBV6-3, those segments were excluded. In a later analysis, HLA-associated TCR beta chains were found to be more clonally expanded and to have lower generation probabilities than equally common non-associated chains. A group of highly shared sequence variants was considered likely to be a technical artifact of the sequencing pipeline. Linkage disequilibrium might explain the correlated functional status among segregating V segments, but an unknown experimental factor could not be excluded. Roughly uniform sequencing depth across donors was assumed in presence/absence analyses, although this assumption may not hold. A further reported finding was that TCR beta sequences accurately predicted the HLA-A and HLA-B alleles for most subjects in the first cohort. In a later genetic analysis, a missense DCLRE1C variant was associated with V-gene and J-gene trimming of TCR beta chains, and the association was replicated in an independent cohort. In an earlier analysis of under 600 of the donors, most TCR beta V segments were observed in productive rearrangements about 87% or about 30% of the time, broadly matching IMGT annotations. According to a later analysis, TCR association rates differed among HLA loci, with DRB1 alleles showing the most associated TCRs and HLA-C alleles showing the fewest. In vitro tests confirmed that a few of the cytomegalovirus-associated TCR beta chains recognize cytomegalovirus antigens. In the study, some 160 TCR beta chains were listed as associated with cytomegalovirus. According to a later analysis, most CMV-associated TCR beta chains appeared to be HLA-restricted, and the HLA associations seemed to be driven largely by CMV exposure. According to the authors, the approach could potentially be generalized to other disease states and immunological phenotypes. When HLA alleles, especially DR and DQ, strongly co-occurred, attributing TCR associations to individual alleles was difficult. The only immune exposure information available for the cohort was CMV serostatus. A later genetic analysis reported fewer N-insertions in productive TCRs among donors in an Asian-associated ancestry cluster than the roughly 720-donor mean. Most TCR sequences were seen in very few donors, while some public TCRs were found in many individuals. The cohort was sequenced for TCR beta chains only, and without alpha or paired-chain data the features that could be detected were limited. In a later analysis, more than 15,000 TCR beta sequences were associated with specific HLA alleles at a false discovery rate of 0.05. HLA typing was unavailable for some donors at each locus, so association tests used only the typed subset.

The cohort was made up of 650 to 700 healthy bone marrow donors. At the time of sampling, every cohort member was nominally healthy, though immune exposures that went unrecorded were likely present. The donor tested CMV seronegative, placing the donor among the roughly 400 seronegative members of the cohort. A peripheral blood sample was provided by each donor, and peripheral blood mononuclear cells were used for TCR beta sequencing. The Qiagen DNeasy Blood Extraction Kit was used to extract genomic DNA from the blood cell samples. The library was built by means of the immunoSEQ multiplex PCR assay. A mixture of 60 forward primers for TCR Vbeta segments and 13 reverse primers for TCR Jbeta segments was used in the multiplex PCR. A multiplex PCR assay on genomic DNA amplified the CDR3 region of rearranged TCR beta genes. Amplified TCR beta libraries were sequenced as 87-base-pair reads on the Illumina HiSeq System. The authors processed their data as follows. In a later analysis, tens of millions of unique TCR beta chains were counted across the approximately 640 repertoires, and about 9.9 million of these chains were shared by at least two donors. Raw reads were error-corrected and collapsed into unique sequences by a nearest-neighbor algorithm in which closely related sequences were merged to remove PCR and sequencing errors. To assign V, D and J gene segments, CDR3 sequences were aligned to IMGT reference sequences. For a sequence to be retained, at least a six-nucleotide match to both a V gene segment and a J gene segment was required. Rearrangements were classified as productive when the CDR3 lacked stop codons and remained in frame with V and J, and all other rearrangements were classified as non-productive. CDR3 was defined by IMGT convention, running from the second conserved V-encoded cysteine to the conserved J-encoded phenylalanine. The earlier analysis of 587 of the donors excluded any sequence lacking an unambiguous match to a single V gene segment. In an earlier analysis of approximately 610 of the donors, V segments were called functional above 56.7% productive rearrangements and were called segregating when the between-donor standard deviation exceeded 5%. To diagnose cytomegalovirus status from the catalog of TCR beta chain sequences, a statistical classification framework was built. V and J gene assignment, in a later analysis, came from comparing TCR nucleotide sequences with IMGT/GENE-DB human TR gene sequences. The TCRdist pipeline was used in a later analysis to assign CDR3 sequences and most-parsimonious VDJ recombination scenarios. In a later analysis, each TCR beta chain was defined by its CDR3 amino acid sequence together with its V-gene family, and reads lacking a unique V-gene family were excluded. In a later analysis, fewer than 600 highly shared, low-generation-probability nucleotide sequences were removed to address suspected cross-contamination and a sequencing artifact. In a later analysis, a clonal expansion index was calculated for each public chain from normalized within-repertoire ranks of inferred template counts. A later analysis computed generation probabilities with a VDJ recombination model fitted to out-of-frame rearrangements, and checked the results against IGoR. In a later analysis, hypergeometric tests were used to score TCR-TCR, TCR-HLA and TCR-CMV co-occurrence, with a repertoire-size bias correction applied to TCR pairs. A later analysis estimated false discovery rates by permuting HLA or CMV assignments 20 times. In a later analysis, co-occurring TCRs were grouped with DBSCAN, and TCRdist sequence similarity was added when clustering was performed within HLA-allele-positive subsets. Repertoires with fewer than 30,000 or more than 120,000 public chains, plus five repertoires with anomalous nucleotide sharing, were excluded from co-occurrence clustering. What TCRdb holds here is the immuneACCESS table cut down to in-frame rearrangements. Part of the clones is not present; checked against another copy, under half of the missing clones reflect an unresolved V gene, and the others are unexplained. V and J calls and clone size are those listed in that table; D and trimming were worked out from the DNA. The sample includes some 66,000 clones, with approximately 81% observed a single time. Around 3% of the sample is held by the ten biggest clonotypes.

A remark on this clone: It lacks a known antigen. Base qualities are not at hand, and no much larger clone is one base apart.

Looking up the germline V gene yields CDR1 SGHVS and CDR2 FQNEAQ. The CDR3 has 13 amino acids, counting the end cysteine and phenylalanine. Only the CDR3 portion is preserved as DNA: 39 bases, with reading frame beginning at the first base. Cut back by 6 bases and 3 bases, the V and J ends lie 11 bases apart. Sequencing was done on a sample of PBMCs. The chain is encoded by TRBV7-8 joined to TRBJ1-2, with the D gene uncertain. This sequence originates from a woman aged 30 to 39 in good health and CMV-seronegative. The bases are TGTGCCAGCAGACAGTTCGAACACTATGGCTACACCTTC. Its coded protein is CASRQFEHYGYTF.